These 9 T cell receptor beta chains share one sample of origin, sequenced in a study of early T cells in non-severe SARS-CoV-2 infection. TCRdb reprocessed the 5' RACE reads with MiXCR, giving one entry per CDR3 protein. This table holds around 77,000 distinct CDR3 sequences, about 5% found once. Material: whole blood, obtained at baseline. The source is an adult who was a healthcare worker with PCR-confirmed SARS-CoV-2 infection or an uninfected control (not recorded which).

This clonotype was observed many times. The rearrangement uses TRBV27 and TRBJ1-2; 7 nucleotides line up with TRBD1. V shed 2 bases and J 8 bases; nucleotides not matched to a gene: 8. The CDR3 is 14 residues long. Germline CDR1 reads MNHEY; CDR2 reads SMNVEV (reference sequence). CDR3: CASSLRQGRGGYTF. The DNA for the CDR3 is TGTGCCAGCAGTTTAAGACAGGGAAGAGGAGGCTACACCTTC.

This clonotype was picked up many times. This chain uses TRBV11-1 with TRBJ2-7, with D hard to call. The CDR3 has 13 residues. The V end was cut by 1 base, the J end by 3 bases, with 7 bases between. Germline V CDR1 and CDR2: SGHAT, FQDESV (reference sequence). The CDR3 DNA sequence: TGTGCCAGCAGCTTAGTTTCGCGCTACGAGCAGTACTTC. Protein product: CASSLVSRYEQYF.

This clonotype has at least ten counts. The CDR3 DNA is TGTGCCAGCAGCTTTAAAGGGGCAGCCGAGGATGTGAACACTGAAGCTTTCTTT. Protein sequence: CASSFKGAAEDVNTEAFF. The rearrangement links TRBV4-2 to TRBJ1-1, with D tentatively TRBD1 (5 bases). V dropped 5 bases and J dropped 0 bases, with 22 bases sitting between them. The CDR3 runs 18 residues. Germline CDR1 reads LGHNA; CDR2 reads YNFKEQ.

This clonotype was counted at least ten times. This chain uses TRBV10-3 with TRBJ2-2; 9 bases match TRBD1. CDR1 and CDR2 (germline): ENHRY, SYGVKD. V dropped 3 bases and J dropped 5; count of bases not matched to a gene: 10. The CDR3 runs to 17 residues. The CDR3 DNA is TGTGCCATCAGTGAATCGCTACAGGGGGCGCGTACCGGGGAGCTGTTTTTT. Its protein is CAISESLQGARTGELFF.

V usage is TRBV4-1 and J usage is TRBJ2-1; D is undetermined. This CDR3 has 15 residues. The germline V gene encodes CDR1 MGHRA and CDR2 YSYEKL. V lost 1 base and J 8 bases, leaving 15 bases between the germline ends. CDR3 coding DNA: TGCGCCAGCAGCCAAGTCTCGGCTGTGGGCCATGAGCAGTTCTTC. It translates to CASSQVSAVGHEQFF.

The chain carries TRBV19 and TRBJ2-1; the D is unclear. The CDR3 consists of 13 residues. The ends were cut back, 5 bases at V and 8 bases at J, with 13 bases in the middle. Germline CDR1 is LNHDA and CDR2 is SQIVND (reference sequence). Here the CDR3 reads CASSSGAWDEQFF. Written as DNA, the CDR3 is TGTGCCAGTAGTTCCGGAGCTTGGGATGAGCAGTTCTTC.

At least ten counts were recorded for this clonotype. CDR3 sequence (DNA): TGTGCCAGCACCCCGACAGGGGTCGGTTCACCCCTCCACTTT. Its protein is CASTPTGVGSPLHF. V gene TRBV28 combines with J gene TRBJ1-6, with 8 bases matching TRBD1. The V and J ends lost 7 bases and 9 bases, in that order; junction bases with no gene match: 8. CDR1 is MDHEN, CDR2 SYDVKM, per germline. The CDR3 covers 14 residues.

The chain employs TRBV20-1 and TRBJ1-2, with TRBD1 matching 8 bases. The V gene's germline CDR1 is DFQATT and CDR2 SNEGSKA (reference sequence). The V and J ends lost 4 bases and 6 bases, in that order; junction bases with no gene match: 10. The CDR3 is made up of 14 amino acids. The CDR3 protein is CSAIPTGEIDGYTF. The CDR3 DNA is TGCAGTGCTATACCGACAGGGGAGATCGATGGCTACACCTTC.

This clonotype occurred a few times. This sequence joins TRBV6-5 and TRBJ1-2; TRBD1 aligns across 9 bases. Germline V gene sequence: CDR1 MNHEY, CDR2 SVGAGI. V shed 6 bases and J 4 bases; nucleotides not matched to a gene: 9. This CDR3 is 15 amino acids long. CDR3 sequence: CASRGNRGLGYGYTF. In DNA form, the CDR3 reads TGTGCCAGCAGGGGAAACAGGGGGCTCGGCTATGGCTACACCTTC.